This T cell receptor beta chain was identified in a study of vaccination effects on CD4 cells after COVID-19. TCRdb's table, derived via immunoSEQ multiplex PCR, lists solely in-frame clones and lacks some. The table includes 15,000 to 20,000 clones, approximately 80% detected once. Comments on this clone: No antigen is known for it.

The V and J ends lost 1 base and 3 bases respectively, with 10 bases between them. The germline V gene has CDR1 SEHNR and CDR2 FQNEAQ (reference sequence). The length of the CDR3 is 15 residues. With the ViraFEST assay, the study expanded antigen-specific CD4+ T cells using viral peptide pools, then sequenced them. Scientists isolated CD4+ T cells after an approximately 10-day culture period ended. Participants received two doses of either the BNT162b2 or mRNA-1273 vaccine. The sequence was collected from a human donor who received a COVID-19 vaccine. The sample here was CD4+ T cells from PBMCs cultured with HCoV-NL63 spike peptides, taken after COVID-19 vaccination. The rearrangement uses TRBV7-9 and TRBJ2-1; TRBD1 is a possible D gene (6 bases). The CDR3 DNA reads as TGTGCCAGCAGCTTAGGTGGGACACGCTACAATGAGCAGTTCTTC. Protein sequence: CASSLGGTRYNEQFF.